Reported below is one T cell receptor beta chain. From germline, CDR1 is MNHEY and CDR2 SMNVEV (reference sequence). J gave up 1 base and V 7 bases, and 5 bases lay outside the gene matches. The CDR3 length is 14 residues. These data belong to a study of blood T cell repertoires in COVID-19. Study-level background: The study drew acute and convalescent COVID-19 samples from the United States, Italy and Spain. PBMCs, B-cell-depleted T cells, or T cells were the source of the cDNA or gDNA that made up the material.

Authors' methods: Estimation of nucleated cell counts relied on the amplification of reference gene primers. Repertoires were generated with immunoSEQ multiplex PCR, while TCRdb's copy carries only in-frame clones and drops some. For V, J and clone size, that table is used; D and trimming come from the DNA. The sample gives approximately 140,000 clones, about 88% of which show up once; around 2.5% is in the top ten. The sample consisted of PBMCs or T cells enriched from blood (not recorded which). The clonotype was recovered from a woman between 45 and 65 years old who had recovered from COVID-19. J is TRBJ2-3 and V is TRBV27; TRBD2 agrees at 7 bases. The CDR3 DNA reads as TGTGCCAGCATAGGCGGGGGAGGCACAGATACGCAGTATTTT. Amino acids: CASIGGGGTDTQYF.